Following are 17 T cell receptor beta chains from one sample sequenced in a study of blood T cell repertoires in COVID-19. The data were produced by immunoSEQ multiplex PCR, yet TCRdb's version contains in-frame clones alone and is incomplete. This table holds 210,000 or so clones, about 87% found once. The sequencing input was PBMCs or T cells enriched from blood (not recorded which). The receptors were gathered from a woman in her twenties or thirties who had been exposed to COVID-19.

The chain employs TRBV2 and TRBJ2-3; D is unclear. Germline V CDR1 and CDR2: SNHLY, FYNNEI. Trimming took off 2 bases at V and 4 bases at J, with 10 bases between the two ends. CDR3 size: 14 residues. CDR3 region: CASSELVSSDTQYF. The CDR3 DNA follows: TGTGCCAGCAGTGAACTAGTATCGTCAGATACGCAGTATTTT.

The J gene is TRBJ2-1, the V gene TRBV6-5; maybe TRBD1 (7 bases). Germline CDR1 and CDR2: MNHEY and SVGAGI. Trimming pared 0 bases from V and 9 bases from J, leaving 15 bases between. The CDR3 length is 15 residues. CDR3 coding DNA: TGTGCCAGCAGTTACTCGTGGAGGGGGCAAGGTGAGCAGTTCTTC. This translates into CASSYSWRGQGEQFF.

The chain has TRBV19 and TRBJ2-3, with 10 nucleotides matching TRBD2. The CDR3 is 15 amino acids. Germline V gene lookup returns CDR1 LNHDA and CDR2 SQIVND (reference sequence). With V trimmed by 5 bases and J by 3 bases, 5 bases remained unmatched. In DNA, the CDR3 is TGTGCCAGTAGTGTTAGCGGGAGGACGACAGATACGCAGTATTTT. Amino acids: CASSVSGRTTDTQYF. Filled out from reference TRBV19 and TRBJ2-3, the complete variable domain reads DGGITQSPKYLFRKEGQNVTLSCEQNLNHDAMYWYRQDPGQGLRLIYYSQIVNDFQKGDIAEGYSVSREKKESFPLTVTSAQKNPTAFYLCASSVSGRTTDTQYFGPGTRLTVL.

The gene calls are TRBV3-1 (or the pseudogene TRBV3-2) and TRBJ2-7; 11 bases map to TRBD2. Germline lookup yields CDR1 LGHDT and CDR2 YNNKEL (reference sequence). The CDR3 is made up of 15 amino acids. Unmatched junction bases numbered 7, after V lost 4 bases and J lost 5 bases. The CDR3 bases are TGTGCCAGCAGCCGAGAACTAGCGGGAGACCACGAGCAGTACTTC. It yields the protein CASSRELAGDHEQYF.

The rearrangement uses TRBV4-1 and TRBJ2-1; 8 nucleotides line up with TRBD2. The CDR3 runs 18 residues. Germline CDR1 reads MGHRA; CDR2 reads YSYEKL. V lost 1 base and J lost 8; bases outside the gene matches: 16. CDR3 coding DNA: TGCGCCAGCAGCCAAGGAGGGACTAGGGCGGGAGGAGTCGATGAGCAGTTCTTC. Protein product: CASSQGGTRAGGVDEQFF.

The J gene is TRBJ1-1, the V gene TRBV3-1 (or the pseudogene TRBV3-2); TRBD1 is a possible D gene (6 bases). CDR3 length: 16 residues. Germline V gene data show CDR1 as LGHDT and CDR2 as YNNKEL (reference sequence). With 3 bases removed from V and 1 base from J, the gap between germline ends came to 15 bases. This CDR3 reads CASSHYRGTENTEAFF. DNA of the CDR3: TGTGCCAGCAGCCACTATAGGGGGACGGAGAACACTGAAGCTTTCTTT.

The rearrangement uses TRBV6-6 and TRBJ2-7; 9 bases are shared with TRBD1. V shed 9 bases, J shed 2 bases, and the junction held 2 bases outside the gene matches. Germline CDR1 reads MNHNY; CDR2 reads SVGAGI (reference sequence). This CDR3 region has 12 residues. The CDR3 spells CASGDRAYEQYF. The CDR3 region has the DNA TGTGCCAGTGGGGACAGGGCCTACGAGCAGTACTTC.

The genes are TRBV18 and TRBJ2-1; D is perhaps TRBD2 (6 bases). CDR3 length equals 20 residues. Trimming took off 2 bases at V and 0 bases at J, with 23 bases between the two ends. Germline V gene data show CDR1 as KGHSH and CDR2 as LQKENI. The CDR3 bases are TGTGCCAGCTCACCATTCGTCGGGGGACGGAGATTGGGCTCCTACAATGAGCAGTTCTTC. Its protein is CASSPFVGGRRLGSYNEQFF.

The chain is built from TRBV19 and TRBJ2-1; 8 bases agree with TRBD2. The germline gives CDR1 LNHDA, CDR2 SQIVND (reference sequence). This CDR3 is built from 15 residues. Trimming removed 0 bases from V and 3 bases from J; junction bases left unmatched: 1. The CDR3 loop is CASSIDGTSYNEQFF. CDR3 nucleotides: TGTGCCAGTAGTATAGATGGGACTAGCTACAATGAGCAGTTCTTC.

The V gene is TRBV6-5, the J gene TRBJ1-5, with D perhaps TRBD1 (6 bases). The germline gives CDR1 MNHEY, CDR2 SVGAGI. The CDR3 extends over 15 amino acids. The V end was cut by 7 bases, the J end by 4 bases, with 17 bases between. The DNA of the CDR3 is TGTGCCAGCAATGTTCGGGACACTCTGAATCAGCCCCAGCATTTT. It yields the protein CASNVRDTLNQPQHF.

The chain combines TRBV28 with TRBJ1-5; 8 bases fit TRBD1. This CDR3 spans 17 amino acids. The ends lost 6 bases at V and 4 bases at J; junction bases unmatched: 14. Germline CDR1 and CDR2: MDHEN and SYDVKM. CDR3 residues: CASRGQVQGGINQPQHF. CDR3 bases: TGTGCCAGCAGGGGACAGGTACAAGGAGGGATTAATCAGCCCCAGCATTTT. Using reference TRBV28 and TRBJ1-5 for the parts outside the CDR3, the full variable domain is DVKVTQSSRYLVKRTGEKVFLECVQDMDHENMFWYRQDPGLGLRLIYFSYDVKMKEKGDIPEGYSVSREKKERFSLILESASTNQTSMYLCASRGQVQGGINQPQHFGDGTRLSIL.

The chain couples TRBV6-5 to TRBJ1-6, with TRBD1 identical over 7 bases. This CDR3 spans 16 amino acids. Germline CDR1 is MNHEY and CDR2 is SVGAGI. With V trimmed by 5 bases and J by 8 bases, 12 bases remained unmatched. In DNA, the CDR3 is TGTGCCAGCAGTAACTTACAGGGGCGAGGGGATTCACCCCTCCACTTT. Amino acids: CASSNLQGRGDSPLHF.

This chain connects TRBV28 to TRBJ2-7; no clear D gene. Trimming pared 8 bases from V and 1 base from J, leaving 9 bases between. CDR1 and CDR2 (germline): MDHEN, SYDVKM. This CDR3 has 12 residues. The CDR3 loop reads CASQSGSYEQYF. The DNA of the CDR3 is TGTGCCAGCCAGTCCGGGTCCTACGAGCAGTACTTC. Variable domain in full (rest from reference TRBV28 and TRBJ2-7): DVKVTQSSRYLVKRTGEKVFLECVQDMDHENMFWYRQDPGLGLRLIYFSYDVKMKEKGDIPEGYSVSREKKERFSLILESASTNQTSMYLCASQSGSYEQYFGPGTRLTVT.

The chain links TRBV29-1 to TRBJ2-7; 7 nucleotides match TRBD2. V was pared by 2 bases and J by 2 bases, with 0 bases of the junction left unmatched. The CDR3 covers 12 residues. Germline loops: CDR1 SQVTM, CDR2 ANQGSEA. CDR3 residues: CSVESGAYEQYF. CDR3 in DNA: TGCAGCGTTGAAAGCGGGGCCTACGAGCAGTACTTC.

The rearrangement uses TRBV6-5 and TRBJ2-3, with a weak D call TRBD1 (6 bases). The germline gives CDR1 MNHEY, CDR2 SVGAGI. With 9 bases removed from V and 4 bases from J, the gap between germline ends came to 17 bases. The CDR3 extends over 14 amino acids. CDR3: CASRRQVLADTQYF. DNA of the CDR3: TGTGCCAGTCGCCGACAGGTGTTGGCAGATACGCAGTATTTT.

This chain connects TRBV11-3 to TRBJ1-5; D might be TRBD1 (5 bases). Trimming took off 9 bases at V and 0 bases at J, with 18 bases between the two ends. This CDR3 has 16 residues. The germline V gene encodes CDR1 SGHNT and CDR2 YENEEA. In DNA, the CDR3 is TGTGCCAGGGGGGGGACGGAATTTTTTAGCAATCAGCCCCAGCATTTT. Translated: CARGGTEFFSNQPQHF.

The chain is built from TRBV4-1 and TRBJ2-7; the match to TRBD1 covers 7 bases. The CDR3 consists of 15 residues. Trimming at V came to 0 bases and at J to 4 bases, leaving 6 bases not matched to a gene. Germline CDR1 and CDR2: MGHRA and YSYEKL. Here the CDR3 reads CASSQEQGSVYEQYF. The CDR3 DNA sequence: TGCGCCAGCAGCCAAGAACAGGGGTCCGTTTACGAGCAGTACTTC.